A single sample is the source of the 25 T cell receptor beta chains below, sequenced in a study of shared clonotypes between healthy human individuals. Libraries were prepared by immunoSEQ multiplex PCR; TCRdb keeps only in-frame clonotypes and omits some of them. The sample carries over 850,000 clones, approximately 80% recorded once. What was sequenced was memory CD4+ T cells from PBMCs. Noted subset: CD45RA-negative fraction. The receptors originated from a man younger than 35 in good health. Some clones in this sample may be carry-over from other donors' samples.

About this clone: The sample holds other DNA sequences that translate to the same CDR3. The V and J genes are TRBV6-1 and TRBJ1-5; D uncertain. The ends were cut back, 3 bases at V and 1 base at J, with 10 bases in the middle. CDR3 length equals 15 residues. Germline V gene data show CDR1 as MNHNS and CDR2 as SASEGT. The CDR3 here is CASSEAGGSNQPQHF. The CDR3 bases are TGTGCCAGCAGTGAGGCAGGAGGAAGCAATCAGCCCCAGCATTTT.

This rearrangement joins TRBV27 to TRBJ2-7, with 10 nucleotides matching TRBD2. The J call could be wrong; TRBJ2-5 is a better fit for the DNA end. The CDR3 is 15 residues long. Germline values: CDR1 MNHEY, CDR2 SMNVEV (reference sequence). The CDR3 spells CASSLGTSEPETQYF. CDR3 DNA: TGTGCCAGCAGTCTTGGGACTAGCGAACCAGAGACCCAGTACTTC.

Of note for this clone: This could be a read error, since a much larger clone is one nucleotide away. This chain connects TRBV5-1 to TRBJ2-7; either TRBD1 or TRBD2 may fit D (5 bases each). In germline, CDR1 is SGHRS, CDR2 YFSETQ. Trimming removed 3 bases at V and 2 bases at J, with 15 bases between. The CDR3 spans 15 residues. CDR3 protein: CASSSGTQGTYEQYF. CDR3 DNA sequence: TGCGCCAGCAGCTCCGGGACGCAGGGTACCTACGAGCAGTACTTC.

Remarks on this clone: A clone one base away is much larger, so this may be a read error. Other DNA sequences in this specimen translate into the identical CDR3. The V gene is TRBV6-1, the J gene TRBJ1-2, with 11 bases identical to TRBD1. Germline CDR1 is MNHNS and CDR2 is SASEGT. The CDR3 spans 14 residues. Trimming removed 6 bases from V and 4 bases from J; junction bases left unmatched: 4. DNA of the CDR3: TGTGCCAGCAGGGAGGACAGGGGGCCCTATGGCTACACCTTC. Amino acid sequence: CASREDRGPYGYTF.

About this clone: Other DNA sequences of this sample code for an identical CDR3. This rearrangement joins TRBV9 to TRBJ2-7; tentative D call: TRBD1 (6 bases). The CDR3 spans 15 residues. The germline V gene has CDR1 SGDLS and CDR2 YYNGEE. Trimming took 0 bases from V and 2 from J, leaving 12 bases between them. CDR3 sequence: CASSVGQTGPYEQYF. The DNA for the CDR3 is TGTGCCAGCAGCGTAGGGCAGACAGGTCCCTACGAGCAGTACTTC. Full variable domain (rest looked up from reference TRBV9 and TRBJ2-7): DSGVTQTPKHLITATGQRVTLRCSPRSGDLSVYWYQQSLDQGLQFLIQYYNGEERAKGNILERFSAQQFPDLHSELNLSSLELGDSALYFCASSVGQTGPYEQYFGPGTRLTVT.

Turning to this clone: This probably arose from a read error, given a far larger clone one base away. The same CDR3 is also encoded by other DNA sequences in this sample. The V call is TRBV28, the J call TRBJ1-1; TRBD1 aligns across 9 bases. CDR1 is MDHEN, CDR2 SYDVKM, per germline. This CDR3 has 15 amino acids. The CDR3 sequence is CASSLPGQGYTEAFF. For the CDR3, the DNA is TGTGCCAGCAGCTTACCGGGACAGGGCTACACTGAAGCCTTCTTT.

V usage is TRBV6-5 and J usage is TRBJ2-7; D tentatively reads TRBD1 or TRBD2 (5 bases each). Germline CDR1 is MNHEY and CDR2 is SVGAGI. This CDR3 region has 13 residues. V was shortened by 7 bases and J by 2 bases, with 12 bases between the two germline ends. The DNA for the CDR3 is TGTGCCAGCAAACGGGGCGGAGCCTACGAGCAGTACTTC. Translation gives CASKRGGAYEQYF.

The CDR3 region is CASSPPGTVGYTF. The CDR3 DNA sequence: TGTGCCAGCAGCCCCCCGGGGACGGTTGGCTACACCTTC. This chain links TRBV7-2 with TRBJ1-2; tentative D call: TRBD1 (5 bases). The CDR3 has 13 residues. V lost 5 bases and J 7 bases, leaving 14 bases between the germline ends. CDR1 and CDR2 from the germline V gene are SGHTA and FQGNSA.

This chain uses TRBV29-1 with TRBJ1-2, with D hard to call. Germline assignment: CDR1 SQVTM and CDR2 ANQGSEA. The CDR3 has 12 amino acids. Trimming removed 1 base at V and 4 bases at J, with 7 bases between. The CDR3 protein is CSVEGTTYGYTF. As DNA, the CDR3 is TGCAGCGTTGAAGGGACTACCTATGGCTACACCTTC.

The rearrangement joins TRBV19 to TRBJ1-2; tentative D call: TRBD1 (6 bases). V lost 5 bases and J lost 3, with 16 bases in between. Germline V lookup: CDR1 LNHDA, CDR2 SQIVND (reference sequence). CDR3 length: 15 amino acids. The CDR3 reads CASSEGGPGDYGYTF. The CDR3 bases are TGTGCCAGTAGTGAAGGGGGTCCAGGAGACTATGGCTACACCTTC.

V usage is TRBV29-1 and J usage is TRBJ1-1, with a tentative D call TRBD1 (5 bases). V dropped 5 bases and J dropped 6 bases, with 19 bases sitting between them. Germline assignment: CDR1 SQVTM and CDR2 ANQGSEA. CDR3 length: 14 residues. CDR3 in DNA: TGCAGCGTTCAGGTCAGTACAGGTTTCGCTGAAGCTTTCTTT. Translated, it gives CSVQVSTGFAEAFF. Full variable domain (outside the CDR3, taken from reference TRBV29-1 and TRBJ1-1): SAVISQKPSRDICQRGTSLTIQCQVDSQVTMMFWYRQQPGQSLTLIATANQGSEATYESGFVIDKFPISRPNLTFSTLTVSNMSPEDSSIYLCSVQVSTGFAEAFFGQGTRLTVV.

The rearrangement links TRBV11-2 to TRBJ2-3, with D possibly matching TRBD2 (5 bases). Trimming shortened V by 1 base and J by 8 bases, and 7 bases separated the two germline ends. Germline V gene lookup returns CDR1 SGHAT and CDR2 FQNNGV. The CDR3 is made up of 12 amino acids. CDR3 sequence reads: CASSLVGVTQYF. The CDR3 bases are TGTGCCAGCAGCTTAGTCGGGGTTACGCAGTATTTT.

V gene TRBV23-1 combines with J gene TRBJ2-7; D gene uncertain. TRBV23-1 is marked as an open reading frame, function uncertain. V shed 2 bases and J shed 5 bases, with 4 bases lying between them. This CDR3 spans 11 amino acids. CDR3 nucleotides: TGCGCCAGCAGTCAAGGAGACGAGCAGTACTTC. Translated: CASSQGDEQYF.

The rearrangement joins TRBV4-1 to TRBJ2-5; 7 bases align to TRBD2. Germline assignment: CDR1 MGHRA and CDR2 YSYEKL. Unmatched junction bases numbered 3, after V lost 1 base and J lost 1 base. This CDR3 has 15 residues. The CDR3 here is CASSQGEGSQETQYF. CDR3 nucleotides: TGCGCCAGCAGCCAAGGGGAGGGGTCCCAAGAGACCCAGTACTTC.

In this sample, this clone turned up many times. The chain carries TRBV7-2 and TRBJ1-5; a weak D match, TRBD1 (6 bases). The CDR3 runs to 15 residues. Trimming shortened V by 5 bases and J by 5 bases, and 16 bases separated the two germline ends. Germline V CDR1 and CDR2: SGHTA, FQGNSA. The CDR3 DNA follows: TGTGCCAGCAGCCCCGGGAACAGGGCAGATCAGCCCCAGCATTTT. Protein sequence: CASSPGNRADQPQHF.

The table lists this clone with a count of one. The chain uses TRBV19 and TRBJ1-1; D unclear. The CDR3 runs 14 residues. The V and J ends lost 1 base and 6 bases respectively, with 12 bases between them. Germline V lookup: CDR1 LNHDA, CDR2 SQIVND (reference sequence). CDR3 DNA: TGTGCCAGTAGTATAGGGAAGGCGCGCGCTGAAGCTTTCTTT. Translating gives CASSIGKARAEAFF.

This clone was found a few times. The rearrangement joins TRBV28 to TRBJ1-1, with D tentatively TRBD1 (6 bases). CDR3 size: 12 residues. Germline loops: CDR1 MDHEN, CDR2 SYDVKM. V lost 6 bases and J 1 base, leaving 6 bases between the germline ends. The CDR3 coding sequence is TGTGCCAGCAGGGGACAGAACACTGAAGCTTTCTTT. This codes for CASRGQNTEAFF.

About this clone: A read error may be the cause here, since a much bigger clone is one base away. The same CDR3 arises from other DNA sequences in this sample as well. J is TRBJ1-2 and V is TRBV29-1, with D possibly matching TRBD1 (5 bases). The V gene's germline CDR1 is SQVTM and CDR2 ANQGSEA. The CDR3 is made up of 15 amino acids. The chain's CDR3 is CSVNEDGGGNYGYTF. The CDR3 DNA reads as TGTAGCGTTAATGAGGACGGCGGGGGTAACTATGGCTACACCTTC.

The rearrangement links TRBV7-2 to TRBJ2-2, with 15 bases lining up with TRBD2. CDR1 and CDR2 (germline): SGHTA, FQGNSA. This CDR3 contains 17 residues. With V trimmed by 1 base and J by 5 bases, 2 bases remained unmatched. The CDR3 nucleotides are TGTGCCAGCAGCTTAGAGGGACTAGCGGGAGGAACCGGGGAGCTGTTTTTT. It encodes CASSLEGLAGGTGELFF.

V and J are TRBV5-1 and TRBJ1-4, with D possibly being TRBD1 (5 bases). Germline CDR1 and CDR2: SGHRS and YFSETQ. CDR3 size: 14 residues. The V end lost 3 bases, the J end lost 13 bases, and 19 bases lay between the germline ends. CDR3 in DNA: TGCGCCAGCAGCTCGGACACGCCCCGTTTTGGACTGTTTTTT. Amino acid sequence: CASSSDTPRFGLFF.

For this clone: Because the CDR3 is missing its conserved closing phenylalanine or tryptophan, this is likely a read error. The DNA is left out, because the CDR3 cannot be placed on it with certainty; the CDR3 is given as TCRdb lists it. This chain connects TRBV6-1 to TRBJ2-7. The germline CDR1 and CDR2 sequences are MNHNS and SASEGT. The CDR3 is 13 amino acids in total, end residues counted. CDR3 residues: CASSARQTLTGII.

V and J are TRBV30 and TRBJ1-2, with TRBD1 identical over 8 bases. After removal of 8 bases from V and 4 bases from J, the junction contained 9 bases not matched to a gene. The germline V gene encodes CDR1 GTSNPN and CDR2 SVGIG (reference sequence). The CDR3 consists of 13 residues. CDR3 in amino acids: CALRDRGGYGYTF. The CDR3 DNA follows: TGTGCCCTCCGAGACAGGGGAGGCTATGGCTACACCTTC.

The chain combines TRBV4-3 with TRBJ2-3; D assignment may be TRBD1 or TRBD2 (6 bases each). From germline, CDR1 is LGHNA and CDR2 YSLEER. The CDR3 is made up of 15 amino acids. Trimming removed 1 base from V and 0 bases from J, with 8 bases in between. The CDR3 loop reads CASSQGGASTDTQYF. The CDR3 DNA reads TGCGCCAGCAGCCAAGGGGGGGCCAGCACAGATACGCAGTATTTT.

The chain has TRBV29-1 and TRBJ1-1; D uncertain. Germline loops: CDR1 SQVTM, CDR2 ANQGSEA. The V end was cut by 2 bases, the J end by 0 bases, with 7 bases between. This CDR3 is built from 13 residues. The CDR3, as DNA: TGCAGCGTTGAAAAGTCGATGAACACTGAAGCTTTCTTT. Encoded protein: CSVEKSMNTEAFF.

In nucleotides, the CDR3 is TGTGCCAGTAAACGTGGGGGGCAGGCTAACTATGGCTACACCTTC. This sequence encodes CASKRGGQANYGYTF. This chain joins TRBV7-2 and TRBJ1-2, with D possibly being TRBD1 (6 bases). The CDR3 length is 15 residues. Germline-derived CDR1 and CDR2 are SGHTA and FQGNSA. V shed 9 bases and J shed 0 bases, with 17 bases lying between them.